The clone carrying this T cell receptor beta chain has a handful of counts. Its antigen is as yet unknown. TCRdb called the RT-PCR reads again in MiXCR, with one record for every CDR3 protein. Here the sample spans some 850,000 distinct CDR3 sequences, 15% to 20% being singletons. Germline CDR1 MNHEY, CDR2 SVGAGI. Trimming took 4 bases from V and 4 from J, leaving 4 bases between them. This CDR3 spans 12 amino acids. The data originate from a study of response to subunit inactivated influenza vaccine. The study, taken as a whole, reports: New T cells are recruited in small numbers by each seasonal influenza vaccination, according to the authors' suggestion.

The gene calls are TRBV6-5 and TRBJ2-2; D gene ambiguous. The material was PBMCs from blood, obtained roughly 5 days after vaccination. This TCR came from a man between 50 and 59 years old who received an inactivated influenza vaccine. CDR3 loop: CASSSTTGELFF. CDR3 DNA: TGTGCCAGCAGTTCCACCACCGGGGAGCTGTTTTTT.